Below, 20 T cell receptor beta chains from the same sample are listed, as sequenced in a study of tumor and adjacent non-tumor tissue in lung cancer. TCRbeta libraries were built with three rounds of nested PCR, modified from ARM-PCR. One entry per CDR3 protein results from TCRdb running MiXCR on the multiplex PCR reads. The sample has roughly 140,000 distinct CDR3 sequences, approximately 70% seen once. RNA was extracted from bulk tissue without any cell sorting. Specimen: lung tumor tissue. The receptors come from a man in his sixties with small cell lung cancer.

This clonotype came up once. With a much larger clone just one base away, this may be a read error. This likely comes from a read error, as the CDR3 has no conserved phenylalanine or tryptophan at its end. The chain links TRBV4-2 to TRBJ2-3; TRBD2 agrees at 8 bases. Germline CDR1 LGHNA, CDR2 YNFKEQ. The CDR3 contains 15 residues. The trim removed 6 bases at V and 4 bases at J, leaving 9 bases unmatched. The CDR3 region is CASRPGLAWSDTQYL. The CDR3 DNA follows: TGTGCCAGCAGACCAGGACTAGCTTGGTCAGATACGCAGTATTTA.

This clonotype has a single count. V gene TRBV10-1 combines with J gene TRBJ2-7; 8 nucleotides match TRBD2. This CDR3 contains 15 residues. Per the germline V gene, CDR1 is WNHNN and CDR2 is SYGVQD (reference sequence). The chain's CDR3 is CASIGERESRNEQYV. CDR3 coding DNA: TGCGCCAGCATTGGGGAGCGGGAGTCCAGGAACGAACAGTACGTC.

The chain carries TRBV6-1 and TRBJ2-2; the D gene is possibly TRBD1 (6 bases). Trimming stripped 6 bases from V and 7 bases from J, with 24 bases between. The CDR3 is 17 amino acids. Germline-derived CDR1 and CDR2 are MNHNS and SASEGT. The DNA for the CDR3 is TGTGCCAGCAGCGATTGGTCGCTGGGGGCTCGGATCGGGGAGCTGTTTTTT. Protein product: CASSDWSLGARIGELFF.

The V call is TRBV30, the J call TRBJ2-5; 8 bases are a match to TRBD1. The CDR3 runs 15 residues. Germline CDR1 GTSNPN, CDR2 SVGIG (reference sequence). V shed 3 bases, J shed 5 bases, and the junction held 11 bases outside the gene matches. As DNA, the CDR3 is TGTGCCTGGAGACCCCGGACAGGGTTAATGGAGACCCAGTACTTC. Translated, it gives CAWRPRTGLMETQYF.

As concerns this clonotype: This could be a read error, since a much larger clone is one nucleotide away. V usage is TRBV28 and J usage is TRBJ1-2, with 7 bases aligning to TRBD1. CDR3 length equals 13 residues. The ends lost 2 bases at V and 8 bases at J; junction bases unmatched: 5. Germline V gene sequence: CDR1 MDHEN, CDR2 SYDVKM. The CDR3 nucleotides are TGTGCCAGCAGTTTACTTACAGGGGAGGGCTACACCTTC. Its protein is CASSLLTGEGYTF.

The gene calls are TRBV11-2 and TRBJ2-5; maybe TRBD1 (7 bases). This CDR3 has 17 amino acids. Trimming shortened V by 7 bases and J by 5 bases, and 26 bases separated the two germline ends. The germline gives CDR1 SGHAT, CDR2 FQNNGV. The chain's CDR3 is CASNPAGQLVGGETQYF. The CDR3 DNA follows: TGTGCCAGCAACCCGGCGGGACAGCTAGTGGGAGGCGAGACCCAGTACTTC.

The V and J genes are TRBV12-3 or TRBV12-4 and TRBJ2-5; D may be TRBD1 or TRBD2 (5 bases each). Near its end, the DNA agrees better with TRBJ2-1, so the J call may be wrong. The CDR3 loop spans 16 amino acids. The CDR3 here is CASSFSLGRPQETQFF. The CDR3 nucleotides are TGTGCCAGCAGCTTCTCCCTGGGACGGCCACAAGAGACCCAGTTCTTC.

This chain connects TRBV12-3 or TRBV12-4 to TRBJ2-1; D possibly corresponds to TRBD2 (6 bases). The CDR3 extends over 13 amino acids. Trimming took off 1 base at V and 6 bases at J, with 7 bases between the two ends. CDR3 DNA: TGTGCCAGCAGTTTAGGGAGGGGCAATGAGCAGTTCTTC. The encoded protein is CASSLGRGNEQFF.

About this clonotype: At one end the junction does not follow the germline gene, possibly because of a read error. J is TRBJ2-5 and V is TRBV11-1; tentative D call: TRBD1 (7 bases). The CDR3 totals 15 residues. Looked up from germline, CDR1 is SGHAT and CDR2 is FQDESV (reference sequence). The CDR3 nucleotides read TGTGCCGGCAGCTCCCAGGGGGGAGCGGGAGAGACCCAGTACTTC. Translated: CAGSSQGGAGETQYF.

V and J are TRBV6-1 and TRBJ2-7, with D possibly being TRBD2 (5 bases). This CDR3 is built from 13 residues. CDR1 and CDR2 from the germline V gene are MNHNS and SASEGT. The CDR3 DNA reads as TGTGCCGGCAGTGGGAGTCTGGCCTACGAGCAGTACGTC. It translates to CAGSGSLAYEQYV.

On this clonotype itself: A read error is possible here, since a much larger clone lies one base away. This chain links TRBV20-1 with TRBJ2-3; D is possibly TRBD2 (7 bases). Germline CDR1 is DFQATT and CDR2 is SNEGSKA (reference sequence). This CDR3 spans 13 amino acids. The CDR3 nucleotides are TGCAGTCCTAGGGGGACTAACACAGATACGCAGTATTTT. This codes for CSPRGTNTDTQYF.

This clonotype was detected once. The final CDR3 position lacks the conserved phenylalanine or tryptophan, pointing to a likely read error. The chain employs TRBV20-1 and TRBJ2-1, with TRBD2 matching over 9 bases. V shed 8 bases, J shed 7 bases, and the junction held 9 bases outside the gene matches. Germline CDR1 and CDR2: DFQATT and SNEGSKA (reference sequence). There are 13 residues in the CDR3. CDR3 region: CSPSGRTGNEQFI. The CDR3 DNA is TGCAGTCCCAGCGGGAGGACGGGGAATGAGCAGTTCATC.

This clonotype was seen at least ten times. The V call is TRBV12-3 or TRBV12-4, the J call TRBJ2-5, with D tentatively TRBD2 (6 bases). The CDR3 totals 14 residues. The V and J ends lost 11 bases and 6 bases respectively, with 22 bases between them. The CDR3 nucleotides are TGTGCCCGGAGGGTCACCCCGCCGAGGAAGACCCAGTACTTC. Its protein product is CARRVTPPRKTQYF.

Notes on this clonotype: At one end, the junction sequence differs from germline, possibly due to a read error. The chain has TRBV6-1 and TRBJ1-5; D not resolved. The germline gives CDR1 MNHNS, CDR2 SASEGT. The CDR3 has 13 residues. This CDR3 is CASNEVQDQPQHF. CDR3 bases: TGTGCCAGCAATGAAGTCCAGGACCAGCCCCAGCATTTT.

A word on this clonotype: A read error may account for a junction end that differs from germline. This chain links TRBV11-3 with TRBJ2-2; D is undetermined. Germline V gene sequence: CDR1 SGHNT, CDR2 YENEEA. There are 16 residues in the CDR3. The CDR3 DNA follows: TGTGCCTGCAGCTTAACCGCTGGAGTGGTCACCGGGGAGCTGTTTTTT. This encodes CACSLTAGVVTGELFF.

The chain joins TRBV20-1 to TRBJ2-5; 9 nucleotides agree with TRBD2. CDR3 size: 16 residues. The trim removed 0 bases at V and 5 bases at J, leaving 10 bases unmatched. Per germline, CDR1 DFQATT and CDR2 SNEGSKA (reference sequence). The CDR3 reads CSARDGVAGVGETQYF. The CDR3 DNA is TGCAGTGCTAGAGATGGGGTAGCGGGAGTCGGGGAGACCCAGTACTTC.

The chain joins TRBV5-5 to TRBJ2-7; tentative D call: TRBD1 (6 bases). Between the trimmed V and J ends, which lost 6 bases and 2 bases, there was a span of 12 bases. The CDR3 is 13 amino acids. The V gene's germline CDR1 is SGHKS and CDR2 YYEKEE (reference sequence). This CDR3 reads CASILRDTYEQYV. In nucleotides, the CDR3 is TGTGCCAGCATCTTAAGGGACACCTACGAGCAGTACGTC.

Note on this clonotype: The junction departs from germline at one end; a sequencing error may be responsible. The chain carries TRBV7-9 and TRBJ2-3; possibly TRBD2 for D (5 bases). The germline V gene encodes CDR1 SEHNR and CDR2 FQNEAQ (reference sequence). This CDR3 comprises 14 residues. This CDR3 reads CASSHGPPRDTLYF. Here the CDR3 DNA reads TGTGCCAGCAGTCACGGGCCGCCTCGGGATACGCTGTATTTT.

As regards this clonotype: Since no conserved phenylalanine or tryptophan closes the CDR3, a read error is the likely cause. The DNA is left out, because the CDR3 cannot be placed on it with certainty; the CDR3 is given as TCRdb lists it. CDR3: CASRSRRSEKLLY. The chain has TRBV11-2 and TRBJ1-4. The CDR3 region is 13 residues in length, termini included. CDR1 SGHAT and CDR2 FQNNGV come from the germline V gene.

Notes on this clonotype: A much bigger clone sits one base away, suggesting this may be a read error. This sequence joins TRBV29-1 and TRBJ2-5; D unresolved. V lost 4 bases to trimming and J lost 5 bases, with 11 bases between them. The CDR3 totals 12 residues. In germline, CDR1 is SQVTM, CDR2 ANQGSEA. This chain's CDR3 is CSVGWATETQYF. The CDR3 DNA sequence: TGCAGCGTTGGCTGGGCGACGGAGACCCAGTACTTC.